This T cell receptor beta chain emerged from a study of OX40 agonist ivuxolimab in advanced cancers. Study-level information: The study enrolled dose-escalation patients with hepatocellular carcinoma, melanoma, renal cell or head and neck cancer. Having had anti-PD-1, anti-PD-L1 or anti-CTLA-4 therapy before was allowed, and approximately 40% had some.

Clones were read by immunoSEQ multiplex PCR, and TCRdb kept only the in-frame ones, dropping some. Of about 69,000 clones listed, 90% to 95% are singletons. In germline, CDR1 is SQVTM, CDR2 ANQGSEA. V lost 4 bases, J lost 2 bases, and 11 bases lay in between. CDR3 size: 14 residues. Anyone with autoimmune disease history or systemic immunosuppression was excluded. Collection of blood occurred at baseline, at cycle 4 day 1, and at cycle 7 day 1. This chain links TRBV29-1 with TRBJ2-2; a weak D match, TRBD2 (5 bases). The sample here was CD4+ or CD8+ T cells sorted from blood, taken in a trial of the OX40 agonist ivuxolimab. The TCR sequence derives from an adult with an advanced solid tumor such as melanoma, head and neck, liver or kidney cancer. CDR3 in DNA: TGCAGCGTTGGTGGGAGTCGAAACACCGGGGAGCTGTTTTTT. Amino acids: CSVGGSRNTGELFF.